This T cell receptor (beta chain) was documented in a study of blood T cell repertoires in COVID-19. The wider study: In each case, the material was cDNA or gDNA derived from T cells, B-cell-depleted T cells, or PBMCs.

The repertoire was sequenced with immunoSEQ multiplex PCR; TCRdb's copy has only in-frame clones and lacks some. Among roughly 390,000 clones listed, about 85% were seen once. Trimming took 5 bases from V and 4 from J; bases not matched to a gene: 6. This CDR3 contains 14 residues. The V gene's germline CDR1 is SGHTA and CDR2 FQGTGA. Sequences were obtained from peripheral blood. This TCR came from a woman aged 18-29 years with acute or convalescent COVID-19. The chain combines TRBV7-3 with TRBJ2-3; TRBD1 aligns across 7 bases. CDR3 loop: CASSQIGQADTQYF. Here the CDR3 DNA reads TGTGCCAGCAGCCAAATCGGACAGGCAGATACGCAGTATTTT.